Listed below are T cell receptor beta chains from one sample, sequenced in a study of T cells after posttransplantation cyclophosphamide. TCRdb's copy holds only in-frame clones and misses some; the assay was immunoSEQ multiplex PCR. The top ten clones hold roughly a fifth of a sample with under 3,500 clones, around 82% of them seen once. Sequences were obtained from CD8+ T cells sorted from bone marrow. The receptors derive from a woman in her fifties or sixties in good health, CMV-negative, and a related stem cell transplant donor. The CDR3 runs from the conserved cysteine through the conserved F or W. D genes are given only for firm matches. Only some rows state a clone size, as once, few, many or a class for expanded clones.

D	V	J	size	length	CDR3	DNA
TRBD1	TRBV5-1	TRBJ2-5	once	18	CASSWEGTVDRRQETQYF	TGCGCCAGCAGCTGGGAAGGGACAGTCGATCGCCGCCAAGAGACCCAGTACTTC
TRBD2	TRBV5-4	TRBJ2-3	-	14	CASSRASGKDTQYF	TGTGCCAGCAGCCGGGCTAGCGGAAAAGATACGCAGTATTTT
-	TRBV9	TRBJ2-3	-	14	CASSVVDFTDTQYF	TGTGCCAGCAGCGTAGTTGACTTCACAGATACGCAGTATTTT
TRBD1	TRBV9	TRBJ2-2	-	15	CASSTGTGGAGELFF	TGTGCCAGCAGCACCGGGACAGGGGGGGCCGGGGAGCTGTTTTTT
-	TRBV2	TRBJ2-1	-	12	CASSDSYNEQFF	TGTGCCAGCAGTGACAGTTACAATGAGCAGTTCTTC
TRBD2	TRBV18	TRBJ2-7	few	15	CASSPATSASGEQYF	TGTGCCAGCTCACCGGCGACTAGCGCCTCGGGTGAGCAGTACTTC
-	TRBV7-9	TRBJ1-2	-	13	CASSSGGGYGYTF	TGTGCCAGCAGCTCCGGGGGGGGGTATGGCTACACCTTC
-	TRBV6-1	TRBJ1-6	-	15	CASSVRGADNSPLHF	TGTGCCAGCAGTGTCCGGGGGGCCGATAATTCACCCCTCCACTTT
-	TRBV28	TRBJ1-4	once	16	CASSRPRSTGFEKLFF	TGTGCCAGCAGCCGACCTCGGTCAACAGGGTTTGAAAAACTGTTTTTT
-	TRBV27	TRBJ2-1	-	17	CASSLSWAGIPYNEQFF	TGTGCCAGCAGTTTATCGTGGGCAGGGATTCCCTACAATGAGCAGTTCTTC
-	TRBV7-6	TRBJ2-3	large	16	CASSSSWAPSTDTQYF	TGTGCCAGCAGCTCAAGCTGGGCACCTAGCACAGATACGCAGTATTTT
-	TRBV5-4	TRBJ2-3	-	14	CASSLGATTDTQYF	TGTGCCAGCAGCTTGGGGGCGACAACAGATACGCAGTATTTT
-	TRBV4-3	TRBJ2-3	few	15	CASSQEPGNTDTQYF	TGCGCCAGCAGCCAAGAACCAGGGAACACAGATACGCAGTATTTT
-	TRBV7-2	TRBJ2-3	-	15	CASSKFRGSTDTQYF	TGTGCCAGCAGCAAATTCCGGGGTAGCACAGATACGCAGTATTTT
TRBD1	TRBV4-2	TRBJ1-4	-	16	CASSQDLGTGTEKLFF	TGTGCCAGCAGCCAAGATCTCGGGACAGGGACTGAAAAACTGTTTTTT
-	TRBV5-1	TRBJ1-2	-	14	CASSLEQGWHGYTF	TGCGCCAGCAGCTTGGAGCAGGGGTGGCATGGCTACACCTTC
TRBD2	TRBV25-1	TRBJ2-1	-	14	CASSWTSGYNEQFF	TGTGCCAGCAGTTGGACTAGCGGTTACAATGAGCAGTTCTTC
TRBD2	TRBV11-1	TRBJ2-7	once	14	CASSFASGSYEQYF	TGTGCCAGCAGCTTTGCTAGCGGGAGCTACGAGCAGTACTTC
TRBD2	TRBV7-6	TRBJ2-7	once	15	CASSLGGGRKYEQYF	TGTGCCAGCAGCTTAGGTGGCGGGAGGAAATACGAGCAGTACTTC
-	TRBV11-1	TRBJ2-3	-	16	CASSPHGEWVTDTQYF	TGTGCCAGCAGCCCACATGGGGAGTGGGTCACAGATACGCAGTATTTT
TRBD2	TRBV6-4	TRBJ2-3	-	15	CASSDSAGESDTQYF	TGTGCCAGCAGTGACTCAGCGGGAGAATCAGATACGCAGTATTTT
TRBD2	TRBV10-2	TRBJ2-7	-	15	CASRQTGTTAHEQYF	TGCGCCAGCAGACAGACCGGGACTACGGCCCACGAGCAGTACTTC
TRBD2	TRBV6-4	TRBJ2-7	large	15	CASREPVAGVYEQYF	TGTGCCAGCAGGGAACCTGTAGCGGGAGTCTACGAGCAGTACTTC
-	TRBV7-3	TRBJ2-1	-	15	CASSFIGQAYNEQFF	TGTGCCAGCAGCTTTATCGGACAAGCCTACAATGAGCAGTTCTTC
-	TRBV28	TRBJ2-1	-	16	CASSLHSQGFYNEQFF	TGTGCCAGCAGTCTCCATTCCCAGGGGTTTTACAATGAGCAGTTCTTC
-	TRBV4-3	TRBJ1-6	-	13	CASSQGEGAPLHF	TGCGCCAGCAGCCAAGGAGAGGGGGCACCCCTCCACTTT
-	TRBV19	TRBJ2-1	-	12	CASSPRPNEQFF	TGTGCCAGTAGCCCGAGGCCCAATGAGCAGTTCTTC
-	TRBV27	TRBJ1-5	-	14	CASRGVSSNQPQHF	TGTGCCAGCCGCGGGGTGAGTAGCAATCAGCCCCAGCATTTT